This TCR beta chain was obtained from a study of tumor-infiltrating lymphocytes in primary liver carcinoma. Germline V gene data show CDR1 as LNHDA and CDR2 as SQIVND (reference sequence). The trim removed 5 bases at V and 4 bases at J, leaving 6 bases unmatched. The CDR3 runs 15 residues. From approximately 490 ng total RNA, TCR beta cDNA was generated with a primer in the constant region. Slightly modified ARM-PCR, run as three nested multiplex PCR rounds, produced the TCR beta libraries. Both of the initial two PCR rounds ran for approximately 11 cycles and employed TRBV1-TRBV30 forward primers alongside a C-beta reverse primer. A single record per CDR3 protein comes from TCRdb applying MiXCR to the multiplex PCR reads. This table has 100,000 to 150,000 distinct CDR3 sequences, 55% to 75% appearing once. This clonotype was counted a single time. Taking about 20-31 mg of unsorted bulk tissue, the authors co-extracted RNA and DNA.

Source material: liver tumor tissue from sampling region 3. Subset here: tumor region T3, left-lateral pole. The receptor was isolated from a woman aged 55-69 years with primary liver carcinoma and hepatitis B virus infection. J is TRBJ2-7 and V is TRBV19; 12 bases are a match to TRBD1. Here the CDR3 reads CASSDPGQGAYEQYF. The CDR3 coding sequence is TGTGCCAGTAGTGATCCGGGACAGGGGGCTTACGAGCAGTACTTC.